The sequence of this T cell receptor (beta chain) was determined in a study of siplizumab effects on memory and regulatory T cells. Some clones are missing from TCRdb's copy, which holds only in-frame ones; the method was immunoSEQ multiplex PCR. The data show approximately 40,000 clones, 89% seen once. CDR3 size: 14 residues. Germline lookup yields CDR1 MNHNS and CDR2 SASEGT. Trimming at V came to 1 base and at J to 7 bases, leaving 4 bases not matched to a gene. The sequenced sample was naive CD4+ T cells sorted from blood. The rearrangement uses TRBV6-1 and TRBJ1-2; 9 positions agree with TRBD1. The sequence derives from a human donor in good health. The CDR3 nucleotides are TGTGCCAGCAGTGAAGTGGGACAGGGAGGTGGCTACACCTTC. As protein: CASSEVGQGGGYTF.